Below, one T cell receptor beta chain is given with its context. Its antigen remains unknown. Trimming left V 1 base short and J 2 bases short, with 12 bases between. Looked up from germline, CDR1 is MGHRA and CDR2 is YSYEKL. The CDR3 is 15 amino acids. This sample's treatment: some 19 received Ad26.COV2.S at low or high dose, single or two shots; several received placebo; per-sample allocation not given. Following the first vaccine or placebo injection, samples were taken on day 63. Clones were read by immunoSEQ multiplex PCR, and TCRdb kept only the in-frame ones, dropping some. The data show over 400,000 clones, 89% seen once. This entry comes from a study of Ad26.COV2.S vaccination and SARS-CoV-2 variants. On the study more broadly: Enrollment placed the donor in the COV1001 Ad26.COV2.S trial arm. Recipients of Ad26.COV2.S got it intramuscularly, once or twice 56 days apart. The study, taken as a whole, reports: The placebo group had lower spike-specific TCR breadth than the vaccine recipients did. With respect to non-spike TCR breadth, vaccine and placebo recipients were similar.

The sequencing here drew on peripheral blood, taken in a trial of Ad26.COV2.S vaccine versus placebo. The receptor was isolated from a person between 18 and 65 years old who received the Ad26.COV2.S COVID-19 vaccine or a placebo. This chain uses TRBV4-1 with TRBJ2-7; D tentatively reads TRBD1 or TRBD2 (5 bases each). CDR3 nucleotides: TGCGCCAGCAGCCAAGGGCGGGCCAGGGCCTACGAGCAGTACTTC. The encoded protein is CASSQGRARAYEQYF.